A selection of T cell receptor beta chains follows, all from one sample in a study of CD8 T cells in Susac syndrome. In TCRdb, the immunoSEQ multiplex PCR reads were re-called with MiXCR into one record per CDR3 protein. The sample records approximately 210,000 distinct CDR3 sequences, 94% being singletons. Sequenced input: CD4+ T cells from PBMCs. These receptors were taken from a human donor with Susac syndrome. Both conserved end residues are part of each CDR3. The D gene is left open where the match is weak. Clone size is not always given. Where it is, it says once, few, many or a class for expanded clones.

V gene	D gene	J gene	clone size	CDR3 protein	CDR3 DNA
TRBV30	TRBD1	TRBJ1-2	NA	CAWSPDRDESHGYTF	TGTGCCTGGAGCCCCGACAGGGACGAGAGCCATGGCTACACCTTC
TRBV6-5	TRBD1	TRBJ1-1	NA	CASSYTGTGETEAFF	TGTGCCAGCAGTTACACGGGGACAGGGGAGACTGAAGCTTTCTTT
TRBV20-1	NA	TRBJ2-1	NA	CSAHNRDSYNEQFF	TGCAGTGCTCACAACAGGGATTCCTACAATGAGCAGTTCTTC
TRBV6-6	NA	TRBJ1-5	NA	CASSYSRGDQPQHF	TGTGCCAGCAGTTACTCGAGAGGGGATCAGCCCCAGCATTTT
TRBV20-1	TRBD1	TRBJ1-2	NA	CSAGRRDRANYGYTF	TGCAGTGCCGGCCGCCGGGACAGAGCTAACTATGGCTACACCTTC
TRBV4-1	NA	TRBJ2-7	NA	CASSQDINPYEQYF	TGCGCCAGCAGCCAAGATATCAATCCCTACGAGCAGTACTTC
TRBV19	TRBD1	TRBJ2-1	once	CASSVGTANEQFF	TGTGCCAGTAGTGTTGGGACAGCCAATGAGCAGTTCTTC
TRBV2	NA	TRBJ1-6	NA	CASRGEGSNSPLHF	TGTGCCAGCAGAGGTGAGGGGAGCAATTCACCCCTCCACTTT
TRBV3-1	NA	TRBJ2-3	NA	CASSQASVDTQYF	TGTGCCAGCAGCCAAGCCTCCGTGGATACGCAGTATTTT
TRBV20-1	TRBD1	TRBJ2-3	NA	CSARGTGRSDTQYF	TGCAGTGCTAGGGGGACAGGGAGGTCAGATACGCAGTATTTT
TRBV20-1	NA	TRBJ1-1	NA	CSAAGKLMNTEAFF	TGCAGTGCAGCAGGGAAGCTCATGAACACTGAAGCTTTCTTT
TRBV12-3/TRBV12-4	TRBD1	TRBJ1-6	NA	CATSQGTGTSPLHF	TGTGCCACCTCTCAGGGGACAGGGACGTCACCCCTCCACTTT
TRBV3-1	NA	TRBJ2-1	NA	CASSQVRDDNEQFF	TGTGCCAGCAGCCAAGTGCGCGACGACAATGAGCAGTTCTTC
TRBV12-3/TRBV12-4	NA	TRBJ2-7	NA	CASSLLGTYEQYF	TGTGCCAGCAGTTTGCTGGGGACCTACGAGCAGTACTTC
TRBV9	TRBD1	TRBJ1-2	NA	CASSSRDSLPNGYTF	TGTGCCAGCAGCTCCAGGGACAGCCTCCCAAATGGCTACACCTTC
TRBV27	NA	TRBJ2-7	NA	CASSQATTAYEQYF	TGTGCCAGCAGTCAAGCTACGACTGCCTACGAGCAGTACTTC
TRBV7-9	TRBD2	TRBJ2-7	NA	CASSYQLAGEQYF	TGTGCCAGCAGCTACCAGTTAGCGGGCGAGCAGTACTTC
TRBV30	NA	TRBJ1-1	NA	CAWSAEVETEAFF	TGTGCCTGGAGTGCGGAGGTGGAAACTGAAGCTTTCTTT
TRBV5-4	NA	TRBJ2-5	NA	CASSFGRRGQETQYF	TGTGCCAGCAGCTTCGGGCGCCGGGGACAAGAGACCCAGTACTTC
TRBV19	NA	TRBJ1-1	NA	CASSIAGTEAFF	TGTGCCAGTAGTATTGCGGGAACTGAAGCTTTCTTT
TRBV5-1	NA	TRBJ1-2	NA	CASSLEYNYGYTF	TGCGCCAGCAGCTTGGAGTACAACTATGGCTACACCTTC
TRBV5-1	NA	TRBJ2-3	NA	CASSSLGRGTDTQYF	TGCGCCAGCAGCTCCTTAGGCAGGGGCACAGATACGCAGTATTTT
TRBV11-3	NA	TRBJ1-2	NA	CASSLGSQLGGYTF	TGTGCCAGCAGCTTAGGTTCACAGCTGGGTGGCTACACCTTC
TRBV20-1	NA	TRBJ2-7	NA	CSARAPGAGSSYEQYF	TGCAGTGCTAGGGCCCCCGGTGCAGGGAGCTCCTACGAGCAGTACTTC
TRBV19	NA	TRBJ1-5	NA	CASSIEGQPQHF	TGTGCCAGTAGTATTGAGGGTCAGCCCCAGCATTTT
TRBV24-1	TRBD1	TRBJ2-1	NA	CATSDPTGQGDNEQFF	TGTGCCACCAGTGACCCCACGGGACAGGGGGACAATGAGCAGTTCTTC
TRBV6-5	NA	TRBJ1-1	NA	CASSYRLQGSYTEAFF	TGTGCCAGCAGTTACCGCCTGCAGGGGTCTTACACTGAAGCTTTCTTT
TRBV19	NA	TRBJ2-3	NA	CASSIGREGDTQYF	TGTGCCAGTAGTATAGGGCGTGAAGGGGATACGCAGTATTTT
TRBV7-3	TRBD2	TRBJ2-3	few	CASSLNRGGGTDTQYF	TGTGCCAGCAGCTTAAACCGGGGGGGAGGCACAGATACGCAGTATTTT
TRBV28	NA	TRBJ1-1	NA	CASSLGSLGTAEAFF	TGTGCCAGCAGTTTAGGCTCCTTAGGGACCGCTGAAGCTTTCTTT
TRBV19	NA	TRBJ1-1	once	CASSIGTENTEAFF	TGTGCCAGTAGTATAGGGACAGAGAACACTGAAGCTTTCTTT
TRBV4-2	NA	TRBJ2-2	NA	CASSQDRGSSTGELFF	TGTGCCAGCAGCCAAGATCGAGGCAGCTCCACCGGGGAGCTGTTTTTT
TRBV14	TRBD2	TRBJ2-2	NA	CASSQDPSGAGELFF	TGTGCCAGCAGCCAAGATCCTAGCGGGGCCGGGGAGCTGTTTTTT
TRBV29-1	TRBD1	TRBJ2-2	NA	CSVSGGENTGELFF	TGCAGCGTTTCAGGGGGCGAAAACACCGGGGAGCTGTTTTTT
TRBV12-3/TRBV12-4	NA	TRBJ1-1	NA	CASSWQGPNTEAFF	TGTGCCAGCAGTTGGCAGGGACCGAACACTGAAGCTTTCTTT
TRBV29-1	NA	TRBJ1-6	once	CSVGEGRNNSPLHF	TGCAGCGTTGGGGAGGGGCGTAATAATTCACCCCTCCACTTT
TRBV5-6	TRBD2	TRBJ2-7	NA	CASSFPGLANEQYF	TGTGCCAGCAGCTTTCCGGGACTAGCGAACGAGCAGTACTTC
TRBV30	NA	TRBJ1-6	NA	CAWAPSNSPLHF	TGTGCCTGGGCCCCCTCAAATTCACCCCTCCACTTT
TRBV23-1	NA	TRBJ1-5	NA	CASSQYFWSWQPQHF	TGCGCCAGCAGTCAATACTTTTGGTCCTGGCAGCCCCAGCATTTT
TRBV14	NA	TRBJ1-6	NA	CASSQDFVAGVNSPLHF	TGTGCCAGCAGCCAAGATTTCGTGGCGGGGGTCAATTCACCCCTCCACTTT